This T cell receptor (beta chain) was found in a study of monozygotic twins with inflammatory bowel disease. With the 5' RACE reads reprocessed, TCRdb shows one record per CDR3 protein and no DNA. The listing contains around 400,000 distinct CDR3 sequences. Looked up from germline, CDR1 is SGHTA and CDR2 is FQGNSA. There are 14 residues in the CDR3. The TCR comes from a human donor with ulcerative colitis or Crohn's disease, or a healthy co-twin of an affected twin (not recorded which). The V call is TRBV7-2, the J call TRBJ2-7; TCRdb's D gene call, TRBD1, goes unchecked for lack of DNA. The sample was blood. CDR3 amino acids: CASRGAGTAYEQYF.